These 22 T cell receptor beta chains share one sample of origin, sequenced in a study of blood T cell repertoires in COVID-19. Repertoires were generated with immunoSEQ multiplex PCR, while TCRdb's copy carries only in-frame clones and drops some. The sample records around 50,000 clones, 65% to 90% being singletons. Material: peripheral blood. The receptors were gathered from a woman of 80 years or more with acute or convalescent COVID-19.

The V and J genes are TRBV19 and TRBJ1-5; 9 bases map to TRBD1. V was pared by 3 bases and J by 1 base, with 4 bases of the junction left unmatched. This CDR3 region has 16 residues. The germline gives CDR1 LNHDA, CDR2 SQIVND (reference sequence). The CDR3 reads CASSITGGASNQPQHF. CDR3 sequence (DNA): TGTGCCAGTAGTATCACAGGGGGCGCGAGCAATCAGCCCCAGCATTTT.

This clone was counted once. CDR3: CASSIDGTATYEQYF. The DNA of the CDR3 is TGTGCCAGCAGTATCGACGGGACAGCCACCTACGAGCAGTACTTC. The chain joins TRBV5-4 to TRBJ2-7, with TRBD1 identical over 7 bases. CDR1 and CDR2 (germline): SGHNT, YYREEE (reference sequence). The V and J ends lost 5 bases and 2 bases, in that order; junction bases with no gene match: 10. There are 15 residues in the CDR3.

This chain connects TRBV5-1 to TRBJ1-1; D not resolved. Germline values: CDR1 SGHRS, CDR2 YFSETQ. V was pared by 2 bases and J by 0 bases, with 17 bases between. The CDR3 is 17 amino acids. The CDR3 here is CASSFGQANLMNTEAFF. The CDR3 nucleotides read TGCGCCAGCAGCTTTGGGCAGGCCAACTTAATGAACACTGAAGCTTTCTTT.

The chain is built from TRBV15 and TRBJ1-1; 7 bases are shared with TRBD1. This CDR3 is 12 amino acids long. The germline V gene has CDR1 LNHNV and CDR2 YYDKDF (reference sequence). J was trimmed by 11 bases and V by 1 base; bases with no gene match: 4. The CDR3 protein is CATSRAGTAAFF. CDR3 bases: TGTGCCACCAGCAGAGCCGGGACAGCCGCTTTCTTT.

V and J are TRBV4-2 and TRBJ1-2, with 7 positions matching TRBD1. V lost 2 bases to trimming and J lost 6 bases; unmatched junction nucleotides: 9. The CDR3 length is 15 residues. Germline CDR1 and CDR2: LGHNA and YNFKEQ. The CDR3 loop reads CASSQTTGAFNGYTF. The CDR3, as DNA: TGTGCCAGCAGCCAAACCACAGGGGCCTTTAATGGCTACACCTTC.

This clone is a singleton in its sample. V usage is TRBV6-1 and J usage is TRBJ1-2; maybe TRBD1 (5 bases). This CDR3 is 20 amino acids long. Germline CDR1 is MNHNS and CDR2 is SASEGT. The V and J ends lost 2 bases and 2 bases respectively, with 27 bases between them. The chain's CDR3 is CASSERYGGSAASRNYGYTF. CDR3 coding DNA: TGTGCCAGCAGTGAACGTTATGGGGGGTCGGCCGCATCGCGGAACTATGGCTACACCTTC.

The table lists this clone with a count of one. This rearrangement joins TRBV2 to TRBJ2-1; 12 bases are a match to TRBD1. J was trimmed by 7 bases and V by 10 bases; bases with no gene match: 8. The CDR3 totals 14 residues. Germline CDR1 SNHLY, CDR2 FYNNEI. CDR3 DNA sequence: TGTGCCAAGAGCGGGACAGGGGGCTTTAATGAGCAGTTCTTC. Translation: CAKSGTGGFNEQFF. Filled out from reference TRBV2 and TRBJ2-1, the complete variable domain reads EPEVTQTPSHQVTQMGQEVILRCVPISNHLYFYWYRQILGQKVEFLVSFYNNEISEKSEIFDDQFSVERPDGSNFTLKIRSTKLEDSAMYFCAKSGTGGFNEQFFGPGTRLTVL.

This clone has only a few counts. CDR3: CASSAGQGNSPLHF. As DNA, the CDR3 is TGTGCCAGCAGTGCTGGCCAGGGAAATTCACCCCTCCACTTT. The rearrangement links TRBV6-4 to TRBJ1-6; D is perhaps TRBD1 (5 bases). Germline assignment: CDR1 MRHNA and CDR2 SNTAGT. Trimming pared 4 bases from V and 7 bases from J, leaving 11 bases between. The CDR3 covers 14 residues.

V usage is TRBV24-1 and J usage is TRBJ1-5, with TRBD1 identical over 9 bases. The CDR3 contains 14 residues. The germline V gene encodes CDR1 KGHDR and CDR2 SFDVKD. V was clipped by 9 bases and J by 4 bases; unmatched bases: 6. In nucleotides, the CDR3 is TGTGCCACCGGCTTGGGGACAGGGAATCAGCCCCAGCATTTT. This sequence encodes CATGLGTGNQPQHF.

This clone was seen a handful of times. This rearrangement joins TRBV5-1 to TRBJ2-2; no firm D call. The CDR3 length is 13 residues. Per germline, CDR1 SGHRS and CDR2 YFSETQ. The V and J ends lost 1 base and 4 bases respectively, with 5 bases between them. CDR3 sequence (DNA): TGCGCCAGCAGCTTGACTACCACCGGGGAGCTGTTTTTT. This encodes CASSLTTTGELFF.

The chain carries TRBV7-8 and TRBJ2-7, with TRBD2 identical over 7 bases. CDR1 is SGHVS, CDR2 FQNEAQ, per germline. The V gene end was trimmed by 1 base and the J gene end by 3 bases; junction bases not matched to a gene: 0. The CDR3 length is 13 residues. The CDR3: CASSLGGGYEQYF. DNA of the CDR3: TGTGCCAGCAGCTTAGGGGGGGGCTACGAGCAGTACTTC.

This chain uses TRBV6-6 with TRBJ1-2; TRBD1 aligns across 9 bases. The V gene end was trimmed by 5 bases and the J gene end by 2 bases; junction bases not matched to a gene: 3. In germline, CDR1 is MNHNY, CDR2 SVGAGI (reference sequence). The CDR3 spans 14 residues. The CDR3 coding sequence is TGTGCCAGCAGTCCCGGGACAGGGAACTATGGCTACACCTTC. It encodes CASSPGTGNYGYTF.

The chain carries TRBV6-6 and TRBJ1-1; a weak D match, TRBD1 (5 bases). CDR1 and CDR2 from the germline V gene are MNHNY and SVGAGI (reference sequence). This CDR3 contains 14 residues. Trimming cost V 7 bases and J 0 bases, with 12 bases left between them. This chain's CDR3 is CASTRGNMNTEAFF. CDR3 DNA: TGTGCCAGCACCCGGGGGAATATGAACACTGAAGCTTTCTTT.

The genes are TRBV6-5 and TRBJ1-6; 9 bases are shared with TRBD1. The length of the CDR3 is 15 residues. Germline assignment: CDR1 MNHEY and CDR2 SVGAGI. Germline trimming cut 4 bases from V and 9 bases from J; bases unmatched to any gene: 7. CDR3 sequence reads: CASSSQTGGISPLHF. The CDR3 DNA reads TGTGCCAGCAGTTCCCAGACAGGGGGGATTTCACCCCTCCACTTT.

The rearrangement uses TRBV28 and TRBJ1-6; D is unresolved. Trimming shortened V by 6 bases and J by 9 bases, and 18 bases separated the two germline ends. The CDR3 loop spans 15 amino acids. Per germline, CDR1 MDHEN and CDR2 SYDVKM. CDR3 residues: CASSIDTPGSSPLHF. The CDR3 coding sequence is TGTGCCAGCAGCATCGACACTCCCGGGAGTTCACCCCTCCACTTT.

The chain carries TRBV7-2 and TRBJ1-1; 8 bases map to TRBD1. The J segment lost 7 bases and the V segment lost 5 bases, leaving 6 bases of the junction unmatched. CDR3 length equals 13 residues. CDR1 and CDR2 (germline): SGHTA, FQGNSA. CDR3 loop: CASSVGQGYEAFF. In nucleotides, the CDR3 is TGTGCCAGCAGCGTTGGACAGGGATATGAAGCTTTCTTT.

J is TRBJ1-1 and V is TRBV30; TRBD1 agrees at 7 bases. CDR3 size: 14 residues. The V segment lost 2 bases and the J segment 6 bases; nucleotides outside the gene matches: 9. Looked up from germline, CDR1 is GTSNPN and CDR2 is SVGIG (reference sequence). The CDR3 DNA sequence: TGTGCCTGGAGTAGGGCCAGGGGGGCGGCTGAAGCTTTCTTT. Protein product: CAWSRARGAAEAFF.

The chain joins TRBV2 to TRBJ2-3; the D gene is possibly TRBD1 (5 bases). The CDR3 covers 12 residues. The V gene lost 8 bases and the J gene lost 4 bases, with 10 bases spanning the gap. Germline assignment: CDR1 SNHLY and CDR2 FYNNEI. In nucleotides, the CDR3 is TGTGCCAGCCTCAGGGTTGCAGATACGCAGTATTTT. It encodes CASLRVADTQYF.

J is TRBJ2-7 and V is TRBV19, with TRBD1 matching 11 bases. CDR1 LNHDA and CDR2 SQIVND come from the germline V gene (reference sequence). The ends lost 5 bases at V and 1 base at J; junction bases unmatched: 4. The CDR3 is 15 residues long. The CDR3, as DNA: TGTGCCAGTAGTTCGGGGACAGGGGGTTCCTACGAGCAGTACTTC. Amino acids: CASSSGTGGSYEQYF.

CDR3 sequence reads: CASSTQGGKTEAFF. The CDR3 DNA sequence: TGTGCCAGTAGTACCCAGGGTGGTAAAACTGAAGCTTTCTTT. The V gene is TRBV19, the J gene TRBJ1-1, with D maybe TRBD1 (5 bases). This CDR3 has 14 amino acids. V was trimmed by 4 bases and J by 5 bases, leaving 14 bases between them. From germline, CDR1 is LNHDA and CDR2 SQIVND (reference sequence).

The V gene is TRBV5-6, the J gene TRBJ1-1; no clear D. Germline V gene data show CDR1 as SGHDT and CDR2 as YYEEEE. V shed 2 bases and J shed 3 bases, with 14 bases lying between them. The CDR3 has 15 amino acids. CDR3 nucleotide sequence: TGTGCCAGCAGCTTCACCACGGACTGGGACACTGAAGCTTTCTTT. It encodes CASSFTTDWDTEAFF.

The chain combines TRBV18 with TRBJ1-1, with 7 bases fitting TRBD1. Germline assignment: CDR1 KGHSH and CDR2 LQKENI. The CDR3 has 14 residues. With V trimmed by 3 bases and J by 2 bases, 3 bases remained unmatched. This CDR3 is CASSPQGGNTEAFF. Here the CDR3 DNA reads TGTGCCAGCTCACCCCAGGGGGGAAACACTGAAGCTTTCTTT. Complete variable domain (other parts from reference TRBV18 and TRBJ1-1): NAGVMQNPRHLVRRRGQEARLRCSPMKGHSHVYWYRQLPEEGLKFMVYLQKENIIDESGMPKERFSAEFPKEGPSILRIQQVVRGDSAAYFCASSPQGGNTEAFFGQGTRLTVV.